This T cell receptor (beta chain) originates from a study of metastatic and nonmetastatic thyroid tumors. In the study overall: Comparison of repertoires was carried out across blood and tumor or nodule tissue from malignant and benign thyroid patients.

CDR3 length: 14 amino acids. V lost 3 bases to trimming and J lost 4 bases; unmatched junction nucleotides: 0. Germline CDR1 reads LNHDA; CDR2 reads SQIVND (reference sequence). Study results and limitations: In both blood and tumor samples, TCR beta diversity was reported significantly higher for malignant than benign nodules.

None of the patients had undergone any treatment ahead of thyroid surgery. This clone was found many times. What it binds is unknown. In the authors' workflow: The study took CDR3 differences across clinicopathological groups and made a distant-metastasis classifier for papillary thyroid cancer from them. TCRdb re-analyzed the PCR reads using MiXCR. TCRdb, not the authors, supplied the V and J calls. The data hold more than 85,000 clones, with roughly 8.6% observed a single time. The TCR sequence derives from a female donor with papillary thyroid cancer or a benign thyroid nodule (not recorded which). Some clones in this sample may be carry-over from other donors' samples. Sequenced: blood. V usage is TRBV19 and J usage is TRBJ2-3, with 11 bases that match TRBD1. The CDR3 loop is CASSMGQGADTQYF. Written as DNA, the CDR3 is TGTGCCAGTAGTATGGGACAGGGGGCAGATACGCAGTATTTT. Together with reference TRBV19 and TRBJ2-3, the CDR3 gives the full variable domain: DGGITQSPKYLFRKEGQNVTLSCEQNLNHDAMYWYRQDPGQGLRLIYYSQIVNDFQKGDIAEGYSVSREKKESFPLTVTSAQKNPTAFYLCASSMGQGADTQYFGPGTRLTVL.